The T cell receptor (beta chain) under discussion was sequenced for a study of blood T cell repertoires in COVID-19 (dated by TCRdb to about 2020). Describing the broader study: The collaborator samples originated in the United States, Italy and Spain and spanned the acute and convalescent phases of COVID-19. The prospective study material was composed of cDNA or gDNA derived from T cells, B-cell-depleted T cells, or PBMCs. The dataset comprised deeply sampled blood TCRbeta repertoires from subjects exposed to, actively infected with, or recovered from COVID-19. The repertoires were released in a freely available public database intended as a resource for research on the immune response to SARS-CoV-2. The samples were drawn from two sources: the first 160 participants of the ongoing ImmuneRACE study, and fewer than 1,500 subjects contributed by 6 global collaborators. The sample metadata nearly always contained a de-identified subject ID, COVID-19 status, age in years and sex. Where available, HLA class I and class II types were obtained from metadata supplied by the sample provider rather than from assay-based typing.

V was cut back by 2 bases and J by 6 bases, leaving a gap of 11 bases between them. The germline V gene encodes CDR1 SGHRS and CDR2 YFSETQ. The cysteine opens and the phenylalanine closes a CDR3 of 13 amino acids. CDR3 DNA only is kept here, 39 bases in frame from base 1. TCRbeta CDR3 regions were amplified from genomic DNA using the immunoSEQ Assay, a bias-controlled multiplex PCR. As for the authors' bioinformatics: Nucleated cell counts per sample were estimated from amplification of reference gene primers within the assay. Sequence reads were collapsed and filtered to measure the absolute abundance of every unique TCRbeta CDR3 rearrangement. For each sample, productive Simpson clonality was calculated by taking the square root of Simpson's diversity index across productive rearrangements. TCRdb holds this immuneACCESS table with in-frame rearrangements only. Some clones are missing; in checked studies, unresolved V genes explain under half, and the rest has no known cause. V, J and clone size are taken as reported in that table, and D and trimming were inferred from the DNA itself. Across this sample there are fewer than 45,000 clones, with 60% to 85% seen only once. Roughly 2% of the sample comes from the top ten.

Broader findings and caveats from the paper: The amount of clinical and demographic metadata varied by source and participant and was provided uncurated.

Each collaborating institution followed its own protocols to collect whole blood in K2EDTA tubes. For TCRbeta analysis, collaborators shipped samples as frozen whole blood, isolated PBMCs, or DNA extracted from either of those sample types. Remarks on this clone: Its antigen is still unknown. No much larger clone exists at a distance of one base, and base qualities are not known.

The receptor chain draws on TRBV5-1 and TRBJ1-1; TRBD1 is possibly the D segment (5 matching bases). This sequence originates from a man between 60 and 70 years old with active COVID-19. The specimen sequenced was peripheral blood. DNA sequence: TGCGCCAGCAGCTTCCGTGGGGACTCTGAAGCTTTCTTT. Its product reads: CASSFRGDSEAFF.